The rows below give T cell receptor beta chains drawn from one sample of a study of shared clonotypes between healthy human individuals. TCRdb's copy holds only in-frame clones and misses some; the assay was immunoSEQ multiplex PCR. The repertoire holds 300,000 to 400,000 clones, with more than 60% as singletons. The sequenced sample consisted of memory CD4+ T cells sorted from blood. The receptor source for this set is a man aged 25 to 40 in good health. The CDR3 runs from the conserved cysteine through the conserved F or W. D genes are given only for firm matches. Not all rows give a size; the values are once, few, many and, for expanded clones, a class.

j_call d_call v_call clone_size cdr3_aa cdr3_nt
TRBJ2-7 . TRBV7-9 . CASSSFYEQYF TGTGCCAGCAGCTCCTTCTACGAGCAGTACTTC
TRBJ2-7 . TRBV11-3 . CASSDLEGQSYEQYF TGTGCCAGCAGCGACTTAGAAGGACAGTCCTACGAGCAGTACTTC
TRBJ2-5 TRBD1 TRBV7-6 . CASSSPLAGQGQETQYF TGTGCCAGCAGCTCCCCCCTCGCGGGACAGGGCCAAGAGACCCAGTACTTC
TRBJ2-5 . TRBV5-6 few CASRLKSGETQYF TGTGCCAGCAGATTGAAGAGTGGAGAGACCCAGTACTTC
TRBJ2-5 . TRBV28 . CASSLPGQQETQYF TGTGCCAGCAGTTTACCAGGGCAGCAAGAGACCCAGTACTTC
TRBJ2-1 TRBD2 TRBV5-5 . CASSLRGRSSYNEQFF TGTGCCAGCAGCTTGCGCGGGAGAAGCTCCTACAATGAGCAGTTCTTC
TRBJ2-7 TRBD1 TRBV25-1 once CASSETRQGSSYEQYF TGTGCCAGCAGTGAAACGAGACAGGGCAGCTCCTACGAGCAGTACTTC
TRBJ2-3 TRBD2 TRBV7-9 many CASSTRTSGISDTQYF TGTGCCAGCAGCACTAGGACTAGCGGGATATCTGATACGCAGTATTTT
TRBJ2-1 . TRBV2 . CASSEIGSSYNEQFF TGTGCCAGCAGTGAAATAGGCAGCTCCTACAATGAGCAGTTCTTC
TRBJ1-2 . TRBV7-6 . CASSRWGNRGWGYGYTF TGTGCCAGCAGCAGATGGGGAAATAGGGGCTGGGGGTATGGCTACACCTTC
TRBJ1-1 . TRBV7-3 . CASSLTAPRPAFF TGTGCCAGCAGCTTAACGGCCCCAAGACCAGCTTTCTTT
TRBJ1-5 TRBD1 TRBV4-1 . CASSQVGQGNQPQHF TGCGCCAGCAGCCAAGTGGGACAGGGAAATCAGCCCCAGCATTTT
TRBJ2-1 . TRBV9 . CASSAPLEGEQFF TGTGCCAGCAGCGCCCCGCTGGAGGGTGAGCAGTTCTTC
TRBJ2-1 . TRBV11-3 . CASSLGPPRDEQFF TGTGCCAGCAGCTTAGGGCCCCCTCGGGATGAGCAGTTCTTC
TRBJ2-4 . TRBV28 . CASSLAKNIQYF TGTGCCAGCAGTCTAGCCAAAAACATTCAGTACTTC
TRBJ1-5 . TRBV19 few CASSYREHFQPQHF TGTGCCAGTAGCTACAGGGAGCATTTCCAGCCCCAGCATTTT
TRBJ2-2 . TRBV18 . CASSLHTGPGELFF TGTGCCAGCTCACTACATACAGGGCCCGGGGAGCTGTTTTTT
TRBJ2-5 TRBD2 TRBV29-1 few CSVSGGNEWTQYF TGCAGCGTTTCGGGAGGAAACGAATGGACCCAGTACTTC
TRBJ2-2 . TRBV5-1 many CASSPEPGLTGELFF TGCGCCAGCAGCCCGGAGCCAGGGCTAACCGGGGAGCTGTTTTTT
TRBJ2-1 . TRBV20-1 . CSATDSTSQFF TGCAGTGCTACTGACTCGACGTCGCAGTTCTTC
TRBJ2-3 . TRBV29-1 . CSVEQASDTQYF TGCAGCGTTGAACAGGCCTCAGATACGCAGTATTTT
TRBJ2-1 . TRBV27 . CASSTQRAYEQFF TGTGCCAGCTCAACCCAAAGGGCCTATGAGCAGTTCTTC
TRBJ2-1 . TRBV7-7 . CASSLDVAGEQFF TGTGCTAGCAGCTTAGACGTGGCGGGCGAGCAGTTCTTC
TRBJ1-2 . TRBV29-1 . CSVQSTGINYGYTF TGCAGCGTTCAAAGTACAGGGATCAACTATGGCTACACCTTC
TRBJ1-2 . TRBV7-9 . CASSPLGGNYGYTF TGTGCCAGCAGCCCCCTGGGGGGAAACTATGGCTACACCTTC